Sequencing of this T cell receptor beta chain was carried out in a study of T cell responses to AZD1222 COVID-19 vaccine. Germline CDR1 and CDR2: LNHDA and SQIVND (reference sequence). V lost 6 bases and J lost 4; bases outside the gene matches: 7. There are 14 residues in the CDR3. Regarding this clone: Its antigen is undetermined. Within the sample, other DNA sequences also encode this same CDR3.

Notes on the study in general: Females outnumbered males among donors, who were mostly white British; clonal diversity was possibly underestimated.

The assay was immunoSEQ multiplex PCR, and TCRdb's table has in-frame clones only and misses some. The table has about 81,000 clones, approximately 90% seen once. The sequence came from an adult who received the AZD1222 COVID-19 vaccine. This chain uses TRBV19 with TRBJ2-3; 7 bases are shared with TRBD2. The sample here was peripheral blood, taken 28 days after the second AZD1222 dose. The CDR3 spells CASRDRGRADTQYF. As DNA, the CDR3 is TGTGCCAGTAGGGATCGGGGGAGGGCAGATACGCAGTATTTT.